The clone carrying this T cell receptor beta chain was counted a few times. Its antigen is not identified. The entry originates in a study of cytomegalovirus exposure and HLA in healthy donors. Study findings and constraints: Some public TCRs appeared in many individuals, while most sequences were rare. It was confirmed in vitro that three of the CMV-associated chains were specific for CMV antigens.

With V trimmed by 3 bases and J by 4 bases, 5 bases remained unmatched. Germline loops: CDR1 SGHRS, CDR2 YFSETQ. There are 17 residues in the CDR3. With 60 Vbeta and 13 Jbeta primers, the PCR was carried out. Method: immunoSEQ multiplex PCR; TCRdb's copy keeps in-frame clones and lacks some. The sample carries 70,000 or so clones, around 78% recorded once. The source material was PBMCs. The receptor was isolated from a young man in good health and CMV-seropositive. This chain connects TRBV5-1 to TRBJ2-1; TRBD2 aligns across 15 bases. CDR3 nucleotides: TGCGCCAGCAGCTCCAGGACTAGCGGGGGGGCTTACAATGAGCAGTTCTTC. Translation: CASSSRTSGGAYNEQFF.